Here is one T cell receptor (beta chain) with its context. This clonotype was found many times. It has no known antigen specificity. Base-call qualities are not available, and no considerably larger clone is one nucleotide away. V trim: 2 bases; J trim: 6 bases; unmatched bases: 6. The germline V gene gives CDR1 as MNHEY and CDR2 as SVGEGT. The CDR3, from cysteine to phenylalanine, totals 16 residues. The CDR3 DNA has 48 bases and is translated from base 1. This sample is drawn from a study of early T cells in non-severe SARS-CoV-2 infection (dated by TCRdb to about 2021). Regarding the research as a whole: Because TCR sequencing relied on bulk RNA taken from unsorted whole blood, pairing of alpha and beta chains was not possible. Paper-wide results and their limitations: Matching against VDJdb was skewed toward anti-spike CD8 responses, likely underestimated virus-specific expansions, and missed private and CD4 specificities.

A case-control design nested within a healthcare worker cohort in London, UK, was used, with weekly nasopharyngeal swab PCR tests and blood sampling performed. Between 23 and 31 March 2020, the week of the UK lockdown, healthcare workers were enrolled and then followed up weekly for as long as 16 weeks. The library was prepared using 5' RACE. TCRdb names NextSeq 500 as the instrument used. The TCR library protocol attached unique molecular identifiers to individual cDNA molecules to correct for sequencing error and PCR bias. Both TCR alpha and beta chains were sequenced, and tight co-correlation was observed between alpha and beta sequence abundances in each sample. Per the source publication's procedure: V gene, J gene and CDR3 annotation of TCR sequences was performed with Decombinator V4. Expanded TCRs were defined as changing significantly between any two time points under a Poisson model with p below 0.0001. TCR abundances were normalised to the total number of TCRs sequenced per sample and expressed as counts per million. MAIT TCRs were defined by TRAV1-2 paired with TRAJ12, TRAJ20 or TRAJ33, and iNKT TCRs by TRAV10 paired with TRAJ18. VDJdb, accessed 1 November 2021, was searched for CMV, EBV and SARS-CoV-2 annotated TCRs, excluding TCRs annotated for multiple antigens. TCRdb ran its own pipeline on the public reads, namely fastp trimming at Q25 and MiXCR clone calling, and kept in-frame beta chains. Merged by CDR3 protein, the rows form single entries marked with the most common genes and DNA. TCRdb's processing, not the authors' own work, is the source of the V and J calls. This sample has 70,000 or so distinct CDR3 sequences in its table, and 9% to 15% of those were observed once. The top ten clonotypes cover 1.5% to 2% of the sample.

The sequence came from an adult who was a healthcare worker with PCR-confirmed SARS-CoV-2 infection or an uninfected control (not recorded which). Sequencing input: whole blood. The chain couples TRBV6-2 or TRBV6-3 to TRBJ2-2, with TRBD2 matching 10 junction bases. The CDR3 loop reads CASSYAGLAGAGELFF. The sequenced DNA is TGTGCCAGCAGTTACGCAGGCCTAGCGGGGGCCGGGGAGCTGTTTTTT.